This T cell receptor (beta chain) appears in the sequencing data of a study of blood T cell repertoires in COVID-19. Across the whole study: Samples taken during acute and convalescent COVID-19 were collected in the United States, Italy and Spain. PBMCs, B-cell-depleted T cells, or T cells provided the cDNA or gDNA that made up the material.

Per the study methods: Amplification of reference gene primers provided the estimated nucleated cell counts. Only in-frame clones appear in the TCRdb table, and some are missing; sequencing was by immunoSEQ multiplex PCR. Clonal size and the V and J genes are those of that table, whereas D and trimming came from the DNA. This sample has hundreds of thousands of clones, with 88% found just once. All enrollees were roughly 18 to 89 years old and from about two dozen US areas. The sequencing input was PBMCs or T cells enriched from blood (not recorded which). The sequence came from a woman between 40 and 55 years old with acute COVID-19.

The DNA of the CDR3 is TGTGCCAGCAGCGCGGGACAGGGGATAGCTGGAAACACCATATATTTT. Its protein is CASSAGQGIAGNTIYF. The V call is TRBV5-5, the J call TRBJ1-3; TRBD1 aligns across 10 bases. V shed 4 bases, J shed 2 bases, and the junction held 6 bases outside the gene matches. In germline, CDR1 is SGHKS, CDR2 YYEKEE (reference sequence). CDR3 length equals 16 residues.